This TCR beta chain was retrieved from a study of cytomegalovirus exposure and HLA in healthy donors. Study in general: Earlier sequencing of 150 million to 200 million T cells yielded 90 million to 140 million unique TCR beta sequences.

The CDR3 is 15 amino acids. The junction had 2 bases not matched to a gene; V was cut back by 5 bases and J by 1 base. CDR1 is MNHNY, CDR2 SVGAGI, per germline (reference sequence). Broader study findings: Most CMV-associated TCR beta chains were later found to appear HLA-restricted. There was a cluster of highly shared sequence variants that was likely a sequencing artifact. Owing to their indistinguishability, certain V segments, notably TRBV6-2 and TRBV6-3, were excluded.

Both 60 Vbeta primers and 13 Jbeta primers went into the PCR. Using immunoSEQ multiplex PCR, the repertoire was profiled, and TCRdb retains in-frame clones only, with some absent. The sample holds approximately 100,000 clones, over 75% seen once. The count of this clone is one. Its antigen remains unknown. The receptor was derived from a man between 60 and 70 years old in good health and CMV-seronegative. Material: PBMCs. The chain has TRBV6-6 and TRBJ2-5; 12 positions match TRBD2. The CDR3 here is CASSLAGGGQETQYF. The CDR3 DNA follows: TGTGCCAGCAGTCTAGCGGGGGGGGGCCAAGAGACCCAGTACTTC.